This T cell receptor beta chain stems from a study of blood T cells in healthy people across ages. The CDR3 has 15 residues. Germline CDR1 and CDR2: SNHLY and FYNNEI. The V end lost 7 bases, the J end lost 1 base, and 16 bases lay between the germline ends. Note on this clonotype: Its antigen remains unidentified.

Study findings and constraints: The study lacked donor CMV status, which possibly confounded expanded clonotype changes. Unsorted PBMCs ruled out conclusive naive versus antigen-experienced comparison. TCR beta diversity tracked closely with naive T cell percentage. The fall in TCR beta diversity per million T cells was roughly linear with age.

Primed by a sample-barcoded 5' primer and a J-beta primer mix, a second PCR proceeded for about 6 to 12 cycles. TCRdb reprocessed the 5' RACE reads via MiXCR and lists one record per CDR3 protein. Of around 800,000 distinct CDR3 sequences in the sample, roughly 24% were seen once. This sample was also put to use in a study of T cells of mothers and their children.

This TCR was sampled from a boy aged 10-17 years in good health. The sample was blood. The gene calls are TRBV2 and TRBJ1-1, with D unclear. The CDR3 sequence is CASILEGAWNTEAFF. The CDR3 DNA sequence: TGTGCCAGCATCTTAGAGGGTGCTTGGAACACTGAAGCTTTCTTT.